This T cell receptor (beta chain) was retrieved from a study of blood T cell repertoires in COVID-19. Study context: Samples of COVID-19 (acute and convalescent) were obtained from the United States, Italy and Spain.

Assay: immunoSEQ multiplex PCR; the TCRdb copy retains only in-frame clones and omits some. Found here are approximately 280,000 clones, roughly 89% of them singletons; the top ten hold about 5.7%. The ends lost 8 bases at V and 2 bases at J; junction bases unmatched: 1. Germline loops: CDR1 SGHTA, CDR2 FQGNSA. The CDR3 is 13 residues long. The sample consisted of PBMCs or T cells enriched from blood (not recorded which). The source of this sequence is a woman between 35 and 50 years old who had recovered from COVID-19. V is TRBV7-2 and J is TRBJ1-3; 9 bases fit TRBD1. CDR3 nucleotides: TGTGCCAGCCGGGACAGGGCTGGAAACACCATATATTTT. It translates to CASRDRAGNTIYF.